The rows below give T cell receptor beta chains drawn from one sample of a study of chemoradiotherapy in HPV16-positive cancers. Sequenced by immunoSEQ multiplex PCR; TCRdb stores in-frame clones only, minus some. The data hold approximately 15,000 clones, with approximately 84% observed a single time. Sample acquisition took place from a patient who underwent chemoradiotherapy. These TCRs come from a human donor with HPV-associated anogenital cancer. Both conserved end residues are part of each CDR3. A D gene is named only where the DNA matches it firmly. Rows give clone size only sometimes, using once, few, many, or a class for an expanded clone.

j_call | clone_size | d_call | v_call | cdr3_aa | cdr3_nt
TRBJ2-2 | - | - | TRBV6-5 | CASSYLEGPGELFF | TGTGCCAGCAGTTACTTAGAGGGACCCGGGGAGCTGTTTTTT
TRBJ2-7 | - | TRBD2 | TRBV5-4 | CASSLKASGGTGYF | TGTGCCAGCAGCTTGAAGGCTAGCGGGGGGACGGGGTACTTC
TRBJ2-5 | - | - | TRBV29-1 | CSVDEGVGETQYF | TGCAGCGTTGACGAAGGGGTGGGAGAGACCCAGTACTTC
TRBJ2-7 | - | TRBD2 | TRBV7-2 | CASSFVGPSGGAYEQYF | TGTGCCAGCAGCTTCGTAGGGCCTAGCGGGGGCGCCTACGAGCAGTACTTC
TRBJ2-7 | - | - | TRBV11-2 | CASSFARGSYEQYF | TGTGCCAGCAGCTTCGCCAGGGGCTCCTACGAGCAGTACTTC
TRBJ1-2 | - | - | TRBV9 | CASSEQFGGQRGYTF | TGTGCCAGCAGCGAACAATTCGGGGGGCAGCGGGGCTACACCTTC
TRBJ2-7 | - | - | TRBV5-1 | CASSLGAHSYEQYF | TGCGCCAGCAGCTTGGGGGCACACTCCTACGAGCAGTACTTC
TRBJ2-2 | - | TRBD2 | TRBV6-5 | CASQRAGGLSGELFF | TGTGCCAGCCAGAGAGCGGGGGGGCTGTCCGGGGAGCTGTTTTTT
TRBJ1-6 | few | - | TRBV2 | CASSEQGLSPLHF | TGTGCCAGCAGTGAACAGGGGCTTTCACCCCTCCACTTT
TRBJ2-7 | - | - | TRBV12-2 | CASRLGRDSLSYEQYF | TGTGCAAGTCGCTTAGGCCGGGACAGCCTGTCCTACGAGCAGTACTTC
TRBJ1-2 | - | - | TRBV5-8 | CASSLGEIGGAFYGYTF | TGTGCCAGCAGCTTGGGGGAAATCGGCGGGGCTTTCTATGGCTACACCTTC
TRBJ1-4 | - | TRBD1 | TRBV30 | CAWKPRGTNEKLFF | TGTGCCTGGAAACCCAGGGGGACTAATGAAAAACTGTTTTTT
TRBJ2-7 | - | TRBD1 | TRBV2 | CASSGGRQGPYEQYF | TGTGCCAGCAGTGGGGGGAGACAGGGGCCCTACGAGCAGTACTTC
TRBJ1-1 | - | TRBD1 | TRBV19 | CASSIKDRGPEAFF | TGTGCCAGTAGTATCAAAGACAGGGGCCCTGAAGCTTTCTTT